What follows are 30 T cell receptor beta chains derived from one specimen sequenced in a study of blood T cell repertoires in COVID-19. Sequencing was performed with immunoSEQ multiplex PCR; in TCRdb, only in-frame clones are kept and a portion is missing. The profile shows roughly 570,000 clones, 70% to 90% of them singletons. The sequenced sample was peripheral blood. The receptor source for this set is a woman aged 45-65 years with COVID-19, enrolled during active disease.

DNA of the CDR3: TGTGCCAGCAGTTACTCGGGTTGGACAGGGGGCAATGAGCAGTTCTTC. Its protein is CASSYSGWTGGNEQFF. This chain joins TRBV6-5 and TRBJ2-1; 10 positions match TRBD1. CDR1 and CDR2 (germline): MNHEY, SVGAGI. The V segment lost 0 bases and the J segment 6 bases; nucleotides outside the gene matches: 5. This CDR3 contains 16 residues.

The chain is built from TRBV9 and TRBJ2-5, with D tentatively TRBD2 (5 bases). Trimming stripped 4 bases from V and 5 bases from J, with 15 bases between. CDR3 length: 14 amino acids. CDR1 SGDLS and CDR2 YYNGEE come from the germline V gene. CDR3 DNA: TGTGCCAGCAGCCCAGGAGGAGGAAGGGAGACCCAGTACTTC. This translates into CASSPGGGRETQYF.

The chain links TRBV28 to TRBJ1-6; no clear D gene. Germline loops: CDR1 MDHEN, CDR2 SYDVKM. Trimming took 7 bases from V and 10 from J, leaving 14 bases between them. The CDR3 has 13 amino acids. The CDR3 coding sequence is TGTGCCAGCATTGGAGGATCGGGATCACCCCTCCACTTT. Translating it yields CASIGGSGSPLHF.

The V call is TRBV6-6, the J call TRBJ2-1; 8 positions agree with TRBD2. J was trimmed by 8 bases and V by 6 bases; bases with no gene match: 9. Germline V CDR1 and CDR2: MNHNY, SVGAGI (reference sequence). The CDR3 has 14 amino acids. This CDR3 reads CASRISGGADEQFF. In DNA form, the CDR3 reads TGTGCCAGCAGAATCTCCGGGGGGGCGGATGAGCAGTTCTTC.

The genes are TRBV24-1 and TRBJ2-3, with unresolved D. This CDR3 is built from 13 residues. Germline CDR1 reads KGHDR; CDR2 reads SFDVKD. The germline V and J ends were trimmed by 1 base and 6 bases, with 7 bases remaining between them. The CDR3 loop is CATSDLTVDTQYF. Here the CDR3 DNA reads TGTGCCACCAGTGATTTAACGGTCGATACGCAGTATTTT.

The DNA of the CDR3 is TGTGCCCGAGTTATCCGGGGGGGAGACCAGCCCCAGCATTTT. This encodes CARVIRGGDQPQHF. J is TRBJ1-5 and V is TRBV6-5; D might be TRBD1 (5 bases). The germline gives CDR1 MNHEY, CDR2 SVGAGI. Between the trimmed V and J ends, which lost 11 bases and 7 bases, there was a span of 21 bases. The CDR3 has 14 amino acids.

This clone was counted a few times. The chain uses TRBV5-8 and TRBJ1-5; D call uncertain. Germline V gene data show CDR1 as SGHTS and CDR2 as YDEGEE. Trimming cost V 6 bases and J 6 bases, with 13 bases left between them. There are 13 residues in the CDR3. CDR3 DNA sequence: TGTGCCAGCAAGTTCAGAGGGTCTCAGCCCCAGCATTTT. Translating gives CASKFRGSQPQHF. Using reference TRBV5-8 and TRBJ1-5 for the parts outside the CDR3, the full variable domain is EAGVTQSPTHLIKTRGQQATLRCSPISGHTSVYWYQQALGLGLQFLLWYDEGEERNRGNFPPRFSGRQFPNYSSELNVNALELEDSALYLCASKFRGSQPQHFGDGTRLSIL.

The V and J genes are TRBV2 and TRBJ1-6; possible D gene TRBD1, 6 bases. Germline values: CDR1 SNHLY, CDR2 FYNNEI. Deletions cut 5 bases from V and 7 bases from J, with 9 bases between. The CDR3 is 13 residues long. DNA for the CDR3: TGTGCCAGCAGTTTAACAGGGAATTCACCCCTCCACTTT. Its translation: CASSLTGNSPLHF.

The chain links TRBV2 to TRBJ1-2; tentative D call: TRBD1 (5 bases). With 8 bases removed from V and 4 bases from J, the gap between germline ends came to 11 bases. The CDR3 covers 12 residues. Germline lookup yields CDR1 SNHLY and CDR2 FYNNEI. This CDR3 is CASFGGVYGYTF. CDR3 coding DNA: TGTGCCAGCTTCGGAGGGGTCTATGGCTACACCTTC.

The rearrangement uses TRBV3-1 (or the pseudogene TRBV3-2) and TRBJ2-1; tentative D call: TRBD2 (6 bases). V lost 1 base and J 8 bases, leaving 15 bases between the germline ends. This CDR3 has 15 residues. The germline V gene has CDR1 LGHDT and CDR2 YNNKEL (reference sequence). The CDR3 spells CASSQGLGWRDEQFF. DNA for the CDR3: TGTGCCAGCAGCCAAGGACTAGGATGGCGGGATGAGCAGTTCTTC.

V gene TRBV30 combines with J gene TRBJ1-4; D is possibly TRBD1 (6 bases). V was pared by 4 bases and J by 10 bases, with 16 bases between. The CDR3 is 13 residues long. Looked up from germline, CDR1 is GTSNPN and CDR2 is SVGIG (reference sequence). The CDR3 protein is CAWTSREGGKLFF. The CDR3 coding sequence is TGTGCCTGGACCTCCAGGGAAGGGGGAAAACTGTTTTTT.

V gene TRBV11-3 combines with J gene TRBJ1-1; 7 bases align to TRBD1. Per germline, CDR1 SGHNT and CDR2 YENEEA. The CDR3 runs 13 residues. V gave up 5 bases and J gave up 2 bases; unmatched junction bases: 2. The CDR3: CASSRQGNTEAFF. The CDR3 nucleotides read TGTGCCAGCAGCCGACAGGGCAACACTGAAGCTTTCTTT.

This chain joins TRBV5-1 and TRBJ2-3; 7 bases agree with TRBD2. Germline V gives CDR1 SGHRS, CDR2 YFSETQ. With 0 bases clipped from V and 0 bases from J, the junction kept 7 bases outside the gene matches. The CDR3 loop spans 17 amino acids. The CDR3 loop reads CASSLAGGGFSTDTQYF. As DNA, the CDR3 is TGCGCCAGCAGCTTGGCAGGCGGGGGATTCAGCACAGATACGCAGTATTTT.

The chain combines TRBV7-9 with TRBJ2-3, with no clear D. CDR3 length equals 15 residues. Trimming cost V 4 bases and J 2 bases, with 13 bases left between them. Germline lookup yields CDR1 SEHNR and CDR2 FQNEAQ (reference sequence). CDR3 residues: CASSSLRNFTDTQYF. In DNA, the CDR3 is TGTGCCAGCAGCTCGCTCAGGAATTTCACAGATACGCAGTATTTT.

CDR3 bases: TGTGCCAGCAGTGGCGTCACAGATACGCAGTATTTT. It encodes CASSGVTDTQYF. The chain has TRBV2 and TRBJ2-3; D remains ambiguous. The ends were cut back, 4 bases at V and 2 bases at J, with 4 bases in the middle. This CDR3 is built from 12 residues. Germline CDR1 SNHLY, CDR2 FYNNEI.

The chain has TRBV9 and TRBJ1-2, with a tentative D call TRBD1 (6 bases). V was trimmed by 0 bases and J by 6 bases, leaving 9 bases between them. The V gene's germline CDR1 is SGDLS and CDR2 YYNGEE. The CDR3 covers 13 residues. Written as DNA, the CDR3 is TGTGCCAGCAGCGTAGCTGGGGGCCATGGCTACACCTTC. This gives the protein CASSVAGGHGYTF.

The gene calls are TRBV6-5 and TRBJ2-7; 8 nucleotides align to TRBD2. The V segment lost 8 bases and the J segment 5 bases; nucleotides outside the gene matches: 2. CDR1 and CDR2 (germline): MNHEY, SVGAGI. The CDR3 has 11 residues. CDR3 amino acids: CASPGGDEQYF. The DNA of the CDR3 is TGTGCCAGCCCGGGGGGGGACGAGCAGTACTTC.

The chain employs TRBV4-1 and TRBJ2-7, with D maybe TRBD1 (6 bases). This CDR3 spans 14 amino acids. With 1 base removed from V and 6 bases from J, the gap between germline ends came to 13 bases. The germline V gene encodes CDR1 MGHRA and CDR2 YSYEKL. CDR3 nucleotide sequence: TGCGCCAGCAGCCAAGTGGGCAGGGGACGCGAGCAGTACTTC. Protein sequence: CASSQVGRGREQYF.

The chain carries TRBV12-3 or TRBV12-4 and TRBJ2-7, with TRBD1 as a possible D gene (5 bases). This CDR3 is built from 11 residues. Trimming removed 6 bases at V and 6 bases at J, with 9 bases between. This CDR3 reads CASSLTVEQYF. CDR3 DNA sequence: TGTGCCAGCAGCCTGACAGTCGAGCAGTACTTC.

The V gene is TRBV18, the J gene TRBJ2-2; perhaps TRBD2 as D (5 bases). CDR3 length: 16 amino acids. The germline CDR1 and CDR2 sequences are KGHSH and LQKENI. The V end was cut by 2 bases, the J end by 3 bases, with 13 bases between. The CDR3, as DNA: TGTGCCAGCTCACCAGCAAGAGGGATGGACACCGGGGAGCTGTTTTTT. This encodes CASSPARGMDTGELFF.

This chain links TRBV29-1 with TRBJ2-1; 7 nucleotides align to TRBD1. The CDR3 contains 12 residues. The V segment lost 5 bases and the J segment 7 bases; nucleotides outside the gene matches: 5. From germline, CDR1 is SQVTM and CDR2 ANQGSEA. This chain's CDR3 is CSVQGVGNEQFF. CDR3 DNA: TGCAGCGTTCAGGGGGTGGGGAATGAGCAGTTCTTC.

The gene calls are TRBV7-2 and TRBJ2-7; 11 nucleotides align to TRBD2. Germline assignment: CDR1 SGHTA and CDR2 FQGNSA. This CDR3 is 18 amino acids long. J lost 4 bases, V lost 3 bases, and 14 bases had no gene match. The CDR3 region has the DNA TGTGCCAGCAGCTTCTCCCCCGCGGGACTAGCGGCGAGGTACGAGCAGTACTTC. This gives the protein CASSFSPAGLAARYEQYF.

The CDR3 coding sequence is TGCAGCGTTGATGGGGGCCCCTATGGCTACACCTTC. This gives the protein CSVDGGPYGYTF. This chain connects TRBV29-1 to TRBJ1-2; D is perhaps TRBD1 (6 bases). The CDR3 has 12 residues. The ends were cut back, 3 bases at V and 4 bases at J, with 9 bases in the middle. The germline CDR1 and CDR2 sequences are SQVTM and ANQGSEA.

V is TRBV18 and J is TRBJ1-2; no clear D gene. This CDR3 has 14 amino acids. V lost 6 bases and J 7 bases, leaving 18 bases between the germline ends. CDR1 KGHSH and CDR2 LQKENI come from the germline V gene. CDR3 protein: CASSPGKEEVGYTF. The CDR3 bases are TGTGCCAGCTCCCCCGGCAAGGAGGAGGTTGGCTACACCTTC.

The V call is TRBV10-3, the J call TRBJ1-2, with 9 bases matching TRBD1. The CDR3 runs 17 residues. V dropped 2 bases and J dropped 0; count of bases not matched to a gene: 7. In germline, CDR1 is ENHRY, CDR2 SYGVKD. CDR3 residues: CAISEGDRVVSNYGYTF. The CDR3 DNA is TGTGCCATCAGTGAGGGGGACAGGGTCGTTTCTAACTATGGCTACACCTTC.

The CDR3 bases are TGTGCCAGCAGCAAAGAGCGGGCCCCGTTAGAGACCCAGTACTTC. This codes for CASSKERAPLETQYF. This sequence joins TRBV6-5 and TRBJ2-5; the D gene is possibly TRBD2 (6 bases). The length of the CDR3 is 15 residues. Germline V gives CDR1 MNHEY, CDR2 SVGAGI. V was trimmed by 6 bases and J by 4 bases, leaving 18 bases between them.

The CDR3 bases are TGTGCCAGCAGCTCGCGGGACGGTCGGGCAGATACGCAGTATTTT. This gives the protein CASSSRDGRADTQYF. The chain combines TRBV5-4 with TRBJ2-3; D might be TRBD2 (6 bases). Germline lookup yields CDR1 SGHNT and CDR2 YYREEE (reference sequence). The CDR3 is 15 amino acids. Between the trimmed V and J ends, which lost 3 bases and 4 bases, there was a span of 15 bases.

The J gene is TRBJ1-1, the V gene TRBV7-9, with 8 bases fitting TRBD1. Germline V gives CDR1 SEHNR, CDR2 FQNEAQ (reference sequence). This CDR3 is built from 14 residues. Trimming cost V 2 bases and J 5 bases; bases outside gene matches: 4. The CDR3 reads CASSLTQGGTEAFF. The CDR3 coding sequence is TGTGCCAGCAGCTTAACACAGGGGGGGACTGAAGCTTTCTTT.

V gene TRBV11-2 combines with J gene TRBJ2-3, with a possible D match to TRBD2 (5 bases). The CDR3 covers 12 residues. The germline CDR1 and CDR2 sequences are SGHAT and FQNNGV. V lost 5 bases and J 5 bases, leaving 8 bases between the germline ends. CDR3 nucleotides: TGTGCCAGCAGCCCCCGGGGAGATACGCAGTATTTT. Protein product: CASSPRGDTQYF.

The CDR3 nucleotides read TGTGCCTGGAGTGGGGGCGGCCCATATAGCAATCAGCCCCAGCATTTT. It is translated as CAWSGGGPYSNQPQHF. The rearrangement uses TRBV30 and TRBJ1-5; possible D gene TRBD1, 5 bases. V lost 1 base to trimming and J lost 0 bases, with 13 bases between them. The V gene's germline CDR1 is GTSNPN and CDR2 SVGIG (reference sequence). This CDR3 is 16 amino acids long.